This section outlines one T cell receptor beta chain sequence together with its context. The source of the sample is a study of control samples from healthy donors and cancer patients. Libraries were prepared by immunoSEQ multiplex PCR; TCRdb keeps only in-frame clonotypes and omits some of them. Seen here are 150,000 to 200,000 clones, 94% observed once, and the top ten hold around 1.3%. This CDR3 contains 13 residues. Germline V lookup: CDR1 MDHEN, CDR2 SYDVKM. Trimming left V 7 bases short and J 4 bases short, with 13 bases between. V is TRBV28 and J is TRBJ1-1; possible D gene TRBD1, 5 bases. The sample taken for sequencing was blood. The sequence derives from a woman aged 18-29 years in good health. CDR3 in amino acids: CASNEGFATEAFF. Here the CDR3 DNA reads TGTGCCAGCAACGAGGGGTTTGCCACTGAAGCTTTCTTT.